This record looks at one TCR beta chain sequence and its context. This entry belongs to a study of blood T cells in healthy people across ages. Study-level information: Using template switching, researchers captured about one barcoded beta molecule for each two T cells.

A J-beta primer mix and a sample-barcoded 5' primer were used in a second PCR of about 6 to 12 cycles. Every cDNA was tagged by a template-switch adaptor with 12 random nucleotides. TCRdb used MiXCR to reprocess the 5' RACE reads, holding one entry per CDR3 protein. The sample has 980,000 or so distinct CDR3 sequences; 40% to 60% are singletons. It was ten milliliters of peripheral blood that were drawn from each donor. V gave up 5 bases and J gave up 3 bases; unmatched junction bases: 8. CDR1 DFQATT and CDR2 SNEGSKA come from the germline V gene (reference sequence). The CDR3 length is 14 residues. The material sequenced was blood. The rearrangement links TRBV20-1 to TRBJ1-1; 8 bases map to TRBD1. This receptor was obtained from a young man in good health. The chain's CDR3 is CSAATGGPDTEAFF. CDR3 nucleotides: TGCAGTGCTGCTACAGGGGGTCCGGACACTGAAGCTTTCTTT.